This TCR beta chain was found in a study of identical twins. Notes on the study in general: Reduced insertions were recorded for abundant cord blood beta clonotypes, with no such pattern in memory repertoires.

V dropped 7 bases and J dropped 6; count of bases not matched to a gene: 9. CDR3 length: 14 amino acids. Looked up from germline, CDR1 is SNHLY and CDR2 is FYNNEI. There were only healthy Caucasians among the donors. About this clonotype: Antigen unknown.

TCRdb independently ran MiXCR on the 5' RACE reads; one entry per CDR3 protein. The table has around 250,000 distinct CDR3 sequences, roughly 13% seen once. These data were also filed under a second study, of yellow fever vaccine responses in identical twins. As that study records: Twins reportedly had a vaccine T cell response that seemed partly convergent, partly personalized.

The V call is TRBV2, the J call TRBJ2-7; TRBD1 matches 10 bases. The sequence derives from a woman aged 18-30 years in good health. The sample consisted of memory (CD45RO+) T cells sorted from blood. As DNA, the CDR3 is TGTGCCAGCATACCCCGGGACAGGGGTGTCGAGCAGTACTTC. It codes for CASIPRDRGVEQYF. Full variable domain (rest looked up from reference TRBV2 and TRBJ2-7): EPEVTQTPSHQVTQMGQEVILRCVPISNHLYFYWYRQILGQKVEFLVSFYNNEISEKSEIFDDQFSVERPDGSNFTLKIRSTKLEDSAMYFCASIPRDRGVEQYFGPGTRLTVT.